This T cell receptor beta chain was identified during a study of siplizumab effects on memory and regulatory T cells. Repertoires were generated with immunoSEQ multiplex PCR, while TCRdb's copy carries only in-frame clones and drops some. The sample has tens of thousands of clones, around 98% seen once; the top ten hold approximately 1%. The V gene lost 2 bases and the J gene lost 1 base, with 11 bases spanning the gap. Germline loops: CDR1 SNHLY, CDR2 FYNNEI. This CDR3 spans 15 amino acids. The chain combines TRBV2 with TRBJ2-5; D is possibly TRBD2 (6 bases). Sequences were obtained from naive CD8+ T cells sorted from blood. This receptor was taken from a human donor in good health. The CDR3 is CASSERGTAQETQYF. CDR3 DNA: TGTGCCAGCAGTGAACGCGGGACGGCCCAAGAGACCCAGTACTTC.